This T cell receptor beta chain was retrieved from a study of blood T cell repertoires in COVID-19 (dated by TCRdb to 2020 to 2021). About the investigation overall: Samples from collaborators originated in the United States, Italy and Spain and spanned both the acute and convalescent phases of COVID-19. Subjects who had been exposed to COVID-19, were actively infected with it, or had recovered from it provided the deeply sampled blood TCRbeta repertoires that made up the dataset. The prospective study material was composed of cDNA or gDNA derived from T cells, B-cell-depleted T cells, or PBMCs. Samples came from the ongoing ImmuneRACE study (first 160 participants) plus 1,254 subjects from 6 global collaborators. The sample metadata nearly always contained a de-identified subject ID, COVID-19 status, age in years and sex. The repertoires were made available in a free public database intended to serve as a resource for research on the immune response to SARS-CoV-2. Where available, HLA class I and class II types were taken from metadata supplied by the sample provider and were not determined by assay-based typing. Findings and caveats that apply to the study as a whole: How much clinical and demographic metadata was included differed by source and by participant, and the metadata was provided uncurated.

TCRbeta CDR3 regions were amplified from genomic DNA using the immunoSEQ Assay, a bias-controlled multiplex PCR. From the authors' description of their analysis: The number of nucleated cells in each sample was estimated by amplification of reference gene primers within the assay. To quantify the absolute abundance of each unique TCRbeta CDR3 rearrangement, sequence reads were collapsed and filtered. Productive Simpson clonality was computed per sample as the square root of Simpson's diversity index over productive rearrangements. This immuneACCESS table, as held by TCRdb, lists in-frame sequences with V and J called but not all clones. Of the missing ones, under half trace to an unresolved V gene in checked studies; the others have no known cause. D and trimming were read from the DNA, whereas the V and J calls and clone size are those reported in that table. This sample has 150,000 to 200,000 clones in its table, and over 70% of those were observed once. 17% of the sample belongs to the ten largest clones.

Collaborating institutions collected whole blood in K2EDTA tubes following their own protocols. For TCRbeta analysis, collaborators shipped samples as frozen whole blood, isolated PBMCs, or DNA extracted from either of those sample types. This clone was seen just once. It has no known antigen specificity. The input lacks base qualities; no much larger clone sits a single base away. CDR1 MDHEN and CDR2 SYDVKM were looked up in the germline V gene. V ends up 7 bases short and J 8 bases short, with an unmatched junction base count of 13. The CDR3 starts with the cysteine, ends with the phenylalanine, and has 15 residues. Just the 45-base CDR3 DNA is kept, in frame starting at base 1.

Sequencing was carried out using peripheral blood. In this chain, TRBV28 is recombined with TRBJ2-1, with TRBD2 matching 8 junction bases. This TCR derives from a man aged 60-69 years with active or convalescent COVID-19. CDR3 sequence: CASTFPRGGGDEQFF. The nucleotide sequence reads TGTGCCAGCACCTTCCCCCGGGGGGGAGGCGATGAGCAGTTCTTC. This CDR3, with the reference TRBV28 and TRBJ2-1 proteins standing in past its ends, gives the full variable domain DVKVTQSSRYLVKRTGEKVFLECVQDMDHENMFWYRQDPGLGLRLIYFSYDVKMKEKGDIPEGYSVSREKKERFSLILESASTNQTSMYLCASTFPRGGGDEQFFGPGTRLTVL.